Each of the 14 T cell receptor beta chains below was sequenced from the same sample in a study of blood T cell repertoires in COVID-19. TCRdb's table, derived via immunoSEQ multiplex PCR, lists solely in-frame clones and lacks some. Among about 180,000 clones listed, 86% were seen once. The specimen sequenced was peripheral blood. Every receptor here comes from a man in his 70s with active or convalescent COVID-19.

The CDR3 DNA follows: TGTGCCTGGAGTGTCCTGAATTCACCCCTCCACTTT. Translating it yields CAWSVLNSPLHF. The V and J genes are TRBV30 and TRBJ1-6; no clear D gene. Germline-derived CDR1 and CDR2 are GTSNPN and SVGIG (reference sequence). The V and J ends lost 0 bases and 7 bases respectively, with 4 bases between them. The CDR3 has 12 residues.

The rearrangement uses TRBV28 and TRBJ2-7; tentatively, D is TRBD1 (5 bases). The germline CDR1 and CDR2 sequences are MDHEN and SYDVKM. The length of the CDR3 is 16 residues. V was trimmed by 8 bases and J by 4 bases, leaving 24 bases between them. CDR3 nucleotide sequence: TGTGCCAGCGCCACCTACAGGTATGGGCCCGGGTACGAGCAGTACTTC. This gives the protein CASATYRYGPGYEQYF.

This chain joins TRBV2 and TRBJ1-4; a weak D match, TRBD1 (6 bases). The CDR3 runs to 14 residues. With 7 bases removed from V and 5 bases from J, the gap between germline ends came to 14 bases. Germline V gene lookup returns CDR1 SNHLY and CDR2 FYNNEI. In DNA form, the CDR3 reads TGTGCCAGCATTCGGGGGGCAGTAAATGAAAAACTGTTTTTT. Its translation is CASIRGAVNEKLFF. The whole variable domain, remainder taken from reference TRBV2 and TRBJ1-4, is EPEVTQTPSHQVTQMGQEVILRCVPISNHLYFYWYRQILGQKVEFLVSFYNNEISEKSEIFDDQFSVERPDGSNFTLKIRSTKLEDSAMYFCASIRGAVNEKLFFGSGTQLSVL.

V is TRBV28 and J is TRBJ2-1; D uncertain. From germline, CDR1 is MDHEN and CDR2 SYDVKM. The CDR3 extends over 11 amino acids. Trimming left V 7 bases short and J 3 bases short, with 4 bases between. CDR3 residues: CASMRYNEQFF. Written as DNA, the CDR3 is TGTGCCAGCATGCGCTACAATGAGCAGTTCTTC.

The chain has TRBV3-1 (or the pseudogene TRBV3-2) and TRBJ1-4; D call uncertain. The germline V gene has CDR1 LGHDT and CDR2 YNNKEL (reference sequence). Trimming shortened V by 2 bases and J by 10 bases, and 5 bases separated the two germline ends. CDR3 length: 11 residues. This CDR3 reads CASSQSVKLFF. CDR3 sequence (DNA): TGTGCCAGCAGCCAATCGGTAAAACTGTTTTTT.

The chain uses TRBV2 and TRBJ1-5, with 7 bases matching TRBD1. Germline V lookup: CDR1 SNHLY, CDR2 FYNNEI. V lost 5 bases to trimming and J lost 3 bases; unmatched junction nucleotides: 10. This CDR3 region has 16 residues. The CDR3 DNA reads TGTGCCAGCAGTCCATGGGGGACAGCGTCCAATCAGCCCCAGCATTTT. It codes for CASSPWGTASNQPQHF.

In this sample, this clone turned up a few times. The chain has TRBV6-2 or TRBV6-3 and TRBJ2-3, with D hard to call. The CDR3 loop spans 15 amino acids. The V end was cut by 6 bases, the J end by 0 bases, with 13 bases between. Looked up from germline, CDR1 is MNHEY and CDR2 is SVGEGT. The CDR3 DNA reads TGTGCCAGCAGCCCCCGTATCAGAAGCACAGATACGCAGTATTTT. Its translation is CASSPRIRSTDTQYF.

The chain recombines TRBV7-8 with TRBJ1-2; D is undetermined. This CDR3 is built from 12 residues. Germline lookup yields CDR1 SGHVS and CDR2 FQNEAQ. V lost 5 bases to trimming and J lost 6 bases, with 10 bases between them. The DNA for the CDR3 is TGTGCCAGCAGCCCCCCAGTGGATGGCTACACCTTC. Protein: CASSPPVDGYTF.

In this sample, this clone turned up once. The chain links TRBV18 to TRBJ1-1; D gene unclear. Per the germline V gene, CDR1 is KGHSH and CDR2 is LQKENI. Trimming cost V 2 bases and J 1 base, with 8 bases left between them. The CDR3 consists of 14 residues. In nucleotides, the CDR3 is TGTGCCAGCTCACCAGGGCAGTCGAACACTGAAGCTTTCTTT. It codes for CASSPGQSNTEAFF.

This clone was detected a few times. The rearrangement joins TRBV6-5 to TRBJ2-5; 7 positions agree with TRBD1. This CDR3 has 15 amino acids. Germline CDR1 is MNHEY and CDR2 is SVGAGI. V shed 6 bases and J 2 bases; nucleotides not matched to a gene: 9. The CDR3 reads CASSTGAPLQETQYF. The DNA of the CDR3 is TGTGCCAGCAGCACAGGGGCCCCTCTACAAGAGACCCAGTACTTC.

This clone has only a few counts. The chain couples TRBV18 to TRBJ1-2, with D uncertain. The CDR3 is 11 residues long. Germline V gives CDR1 KGHSH, CDR2 LQKENI. V was trimmed by 6 bases and J by 3 bases, leaving 5 bases between them. The CDR3 nucleotides are TGTGCCAGCTCCCCCGACTATGGCTACACCTTC. Translation: CASSPDYGYTF.

This clone was recorded only once. The rearrangement uses TRBV12-3 or TRBV12-4 and TRBJ1-1; TRBD1 is a possible D gene (5 bases). CDR3 size: 13 residues. Trimming removed 1 base from V and 10 bases from J, with 13 bases in between. CDR3 sequence (DNA): TGTGCCAGCAGTTTAGGGTTGCAGGGTCGAGCTTTCTTT. Translated: CASSLGLQGRAFF.

The chain is built from TRBV7-9 and TRBJ1-6; TRBD1 matches 10 bases. The length of the CDR3 is 15 residues. Germline assignment: CDR1 SEHNR and CDR2 FQNEAQ (reference sequence). V trimming: 7 bases; J trimming: 9 bases; junction bases outside the gene matches: 9. The CDR3 sequence is CASNPDRGHASPLHF. CDR3 coding DNA: TGTGCCAGCAACCCCGACAGGGGGCATGCTTCACCCCTCCACTTT.

This clone has at least ten counts. The V call is TRBV7-8, the J call TRBJ2-2; 12 bases align to TRBD2. V gave up 2 bases and J gave up 7 bases; unmatched junction bases: 2. Germline CDR1 is SGHVS and CDR2 is FQNEAQ. There are 15 residues in the CDR3. The CDR3 DNA follows: TGTGCCAGCAGCTTACTAGCGGGGGGGGGCGGGGAGCTGTTTTTT. It translates to CASSLLAGGGGELFF.